This is a list of T cell receptor beta chains from one sample in a study of blood T cell repertoires in COVID-19. Method: immunoSEQ multiplex PCR; TCRdb's copy keeps in-frame clones and lacks some. The sample includes tens of thousands of clones, over 80% seen only once; the top ten take approximately 11%. The specimen was peripheral blood. The receptors shown here come from a human donor with active COVID-19. The donor label of this sample is uncertain. Each CDR3 is given with its conserved first and last residue. A D gene is named only where the DNA matches it firmly. Clone size is shown for a subset of rows, as once, few, many or a class of expanded clone.

CDR3 protein: CASSWTVANVLTF
CDR3 DNA: TGTGCCAGCAGTTGGACAGTTGCCAACGTCCTGACTTTC
J gene: TRBJ2-6
V gene: TRBV12-3/TRBV12-4
clone size: .
D gene: .

CDR3 protein: CASSVLWETSGTDTQYF
CDR3 DNA: TGTGCCAGCAGCGTCCTCTGGGAGACTAGCGGCACAGATACGCAGTATTTT
J gene: TRBJ2-3
V gene: TRBV9
clone size: .
D gene: TRBD2

CDR3 protein: CATRGQGRRMNTEAFF
CDR3 DNA: TGTGCCACCAGGGGGCAGGGCAGACGTATGAACACTGAAGCTTTCTTT
J gene: TRBJ1-1
V gene: TRBV24-1
clone size: few
D gene: .

CDR3 protein: CASSKSHGQGLHTDTQYF
CDR3 DNA: TGTGCCAGCAGCAAATCCCACGGACAGGGACTACACACAGATACGCAGTATTTT
J gene: TRBJ2-3
V gene: TRBV21-1
clone size: few
D gene: .

CDR3 protein: CSVEVPPGSNEQFF
CDR3 DNA: TGCAGCGTTGAAGTTCCTCCAGGTTCCAATGAGCAGTTCTTC
J gene: TRBJ2-1
V gene: TRBV29-1
clone size: .
D gene: .

CDR3 protein: CASSPGQEWYTEAFF
CDR3 DNA: TGCGCCAGCAGCCCCGGACAGGAGTGGTACACTGAAGCTTTCTTT
J gene: TRBJ1-1
V gene: TRBV5-1
clone size: .
D gene: TRBD1

CDR3 protein: CASSEAGRRPDTQYF
CDR3 DNA: TGTGCCAGCAGTGAAGCTGGGAGGAGGCCAGATACGCAGTATTTT
J gene: TRBJ2-3
V gene: TRBV2
clone size: .
D gene: .

CDR3 protein: CASSVPGNDEQYF
CDR3 DNA: TGTGCCAGCAGTGTACCAGGTAACGACGAGCAGTACTTC
J gene: TRBJ2-7
V gene: TRBV2
clone size: .
D gene: .

CDR3 protein: CASSQTQGGELGYTF
CDR3 DNA: TGTGCCAGCAGCCAAACCCAGGGGGGTGAGTTGGGCTACACCTTC
J gene: TRBJ1-2
V gene: TRBV3-1/TRBV3-2
clone size: few
D gene: TRBD1

CDR3 protein: CASSVLAVWEAGELFF
CDR3 DNA: TGTGCCAGCAGCGTACTAGCGGTTTGGGAGGCCGGGGAGCTGTTTTTT
J gene: TRBJ2-2
V gene: TRBV7-2
clone size: once
D gene: TRBD2

CDR3 protein: CASSGTGGQETQYF
CDR3 DNA: TGTGCCAGCAGTGGGACAGGGGGGCAGGAGACCCAGTACTTC
J gene: TRBJ2-5
V gene: TRBV2
clone size: .
D gene: TRBD1

CDR3 protein: CASRDRAGNSPLHF
CDR3 DNA: TGTGCCAGCAGAGACAGGGCCGGTAATTCACCCCTCCACTTT
J gene: TRBJ1-6
V gene: TRBV2
clone size: .
D gene: TRBD1

CDR3 protein: CASRLAGGRSEQFF
CDR3 DNA: TGTGCCAGTCGACTAGCGGGAGGGCGGAGTGAGCAGTTCTTC
J gene: TRBJ2-1
V gene: TRBV11-2
clone size: .
D gene: TRBD2

CDR3 protein: CASSYDVGRAIEQYF
CDR3 DNA: TGTGCCAGCAGTTACGATGTCGGGAGGGCTATCGAGCAGTACTTC
J gene: TRBJ2-7
V gene: TRBV6-5
clone size: .
D gene: TRBD2

CDR3 protein: CASSQALAGLAYEQYF
CDR3 DNA: TGCGCCAGCAGCCAAGCACTAGCGGGATTAGCCTACGAGCAGTACTTC
J gene: TRBJ2-7
V gene: TRBV4-3
clone size: .
D gene: TRBD2

CDR3 protein: CASSPYRGQETQYF
CDR3 DNA: TGCGCCAGCAGCCCTTACAGGGGGCAAGAGACCCAGTACTTC
J gene: TRBJ2-5
V gene: TRBV4-3
clone size: .
D gene: TRBD1

CDR3 protein: CASSLDELAGHEQFF
CDR3 DNA: TGTGCCAGCAGCTTAGATGAGTTAGCGGGGCATGAGCAGTTCTTC
J gene: TRBJ2-1
V gene: TRBV7-8
clone size: .
D gene: TRBD2

CDR3 protein: CASSAPGNSYEQYF
CDR3 DNA: TGTGCCAGCAGCGCACCGGGAAATTCCTACGAGCAGTACTTC
J gene: TRBJ2-7
V gene: TRBV9
clone size: .
D gene: .

CDR3 protein: CASSSGDLGFSDTQYF
CDR3 DNA: TGTGCCAGCAGCTCCGGGGACTTAGGATTTTCAGATACGCAGTATTTT
J gene: TRBJ2-3
V gene: TRBV7-9
clone size: .
D gene: .

CDR3 protein: CATSSGLAGDHTGELFF
CDR3 DNA: TGTGCCACCAGCAGTGGACTAGCGGGAGACCACACCGGGGAGCTGTTTTTT
J gene: TRBJ2-2
V gene: TRBV15
clone size: .
D gene: TRBD2

CDR3 protein: CASSPAPSGSRTGELFF
CDR3 DNA: TGTGCCAGCTCACCAGCGCCAAGCGGGAGCCGAACCGGGGAGCTGTTTTTT
J gene: TRBJ2-2
V gene: TRBV18
clone size: .
D gene: TRBD2

CDR3 protein: CASSQTVSSKGYTF
CDR3 DNA: TGTGCCAGCAGTCAAACAGTTTCGTCTAAAGGCTACACCTTC
J gene: TRBJ1-2
V gene: TRBV5-6
clone size: .
D gene: .

CDR3 protein: CATSREGTNEKLFF
CDR3 DNA: TGTGCCACCAGCAGGGAGGGTACTAATGAAAAACTGTTTTTT
J gene: TRBJ1-4
V gene: TRBV15
clone size: .
D gene: .

CDR3 protein: CASSLTGGLDTQYF
CDR3 DNA: TGCGCCAGCAGCCTGACAGGGGGTTTAGATACGCAGTATTTT
J gene: TRBJ2-3
V gene: TRBV5-1
clone size: .
D gene: TRBD1

CDR3 protein: CASSVRTDAYGYTF
CDR3 DNA: TGTGCCAGCAGCGTCCGGACAGACGCCTATGGCTACACCTTC
J gene: TRBJ1-2
V gene: TRBV3-1/TRBV3-2
clone size: .
D gene: .

CDR3 protein: CASSPGGSSGDTQYF
CDR3 DNA: TGTGCCAGCAGCCCGGGGGGGTCCAGTGGAGATACGCAGTATTTT
J gene: TRBJ2-3
V gene: TRBV5-4
clone size: few
D gene: TRBD2

CDR3 protein: CASSATTQRQAGDQPQHF
CDR3 DNA: TGTGCCAGCAGTGCTACGACTCAGCGACAGGCAGGAGATCAGCCCCAGCATTTT
J gene: TRBJ1-5
V gene: TRBV27
clone size: .
D gene: .

CDR3 protein: CASCLGTRQGPYEQYF
CDR3 DNA: TGTGCCAGCTGCTTAGGGACGCGACAGGGCCCCTACGAGCAGTACTTC
J gene: TRBJ2-7
V gene: TRBV11-2
clone size: .
D gene: TRBD1

CDR3 protein: CATSSPGGNQPQHF
CDR3 DNA: TGTGCCACCAGCAGTCCAGGGGGCAATCAGCCCCAGCATTTT
J gene: TRBJ1-5
V gene: TRBV15
clone size: .
D gene: .

CDR3 protein: CASSPYADPNSPLHF
CDR3 DNA: TGCGCCAGCAGCCCCTATGCGGATCCAAATTCACCCCTCCACTTT
J gene: TRBJ1-6
V gene: TRBV4-1
clone size: few
D gene: .

CDR3 protein: CASREGFGGNEQFF
CDR3 DNA: TGTGCCAGCAGGGAAGGTTTCGGGGGCAATGAGCAGTTCTTC
J gene: TRBJ2-1
V gene: TRBV27
clone size: .
D gene: .

CDR3 protein: CASSLRQGAPEAFF
CDR3 DNA: TGTGCCAGCAGCTTGAGACAGGGGGCACCTGAAGCTTTCTTT
J gene: TRBJ1-1
V gene: TRBV7-2
clone size: .
D gene: TRBD1

CDR3 protein: CASSLPLPGHLTYEQYF
CDR3 DNA: TGTGCCAGCAGCTTGCCCCTACCGGGACACCTGACCTACGAGCAGTACTTC
J gene: TRBJ2-7
V gene: TRBV5-6
clone size: .
D gene: .

CDR3 protein: CASSLVGGTGELFF
CDR3 DNA: TGCGCCAGCAGCTTGGTCGGGGGAACCGGGGAGCTGTTTTTT
J gene: TRBJ2-2
V gene: TRBV5-1
clone size: .
D gene: .

CDR3 protein: CASIGHLDQPQHF
CDR3 DNA: TGTGCCAGCATTGGACACCTGGATCAGCCCCAGCATTTT
J gene: TRBJ1-5
V gene: TRBV2
clone size: .
D gene: .

CDR3 protein: CASSPGLAQTDTEQYF
CDR3 DNA: TGTGCCAGCTCACCGGGACTAGCACAGACCGATACCGAGCAGTACTTC
J gene: TRBJ2-7
V gene: TRBV18
clone size: .
D gene: TRBD2

CDR3 protein: CASSLRPGQLNQPQHF
CDR3 DNA: TGTGCCAGCAGCCTCAGACCGGGACAGCTCAATCAGCCCCAGCATTTT
J gene: TRBJ1-5
V gene: TRBV7-8
clone size: .
D gene: TRBD1

CDR3 protein: CASRTGANTGELFF
CDR3 DNA: TGTGCCAGTAGGACAGGGGCGAACACCGGGGAGCTGTTTTTT
J gene: TRBJ2-2
V gene: TRBV6-5
clone size: .
D gene: TRBD1

CDR3 protein: CASSSGQTPYGYTF
CDR3 DNA: TGCGCCAGCAGCTCGGGACAGACTCCCTATGGCTACACCTTC
J gene: TRBJ1-2
V gene: TRBV5-1
clone size: .
D gene: TRBD1

CDR3 protein: CASTPGGRNTGELFF
CDR3 DNA: TGTGCCAGCACTCCAGGGGGGCGGAACACCGGGGAGCTGTTTTTT
J gene: TRBJ2-2
V gene: TRBV11-2
clone size: .
D gene: .

CDR3 protein: CASSKGDGSDDEQFF
CDR3 DNA: TGTGCCAGCAGCAAAGGGGACGGGAGCGATGATGAGCAGTTCTTC
J gene: TRBJ2-1
V gene: TRBV21-1
clone size: .
D gene: .

CDR3 protein: CASSQDRGSSYNSPLHF
CDR3 DNA: TGCGCCAGCAGCCAAGATCGGGGGAGCTCCTATAATTCACCCCTCCACTTT
J gene: TRBJ1-6
V gene: TRBV4-3
clone size: few
D gene: .

CDR3 protein: CASSRGQGRTGELFF
CDR3 DNA: TGCGCCAGCAGCCGTGGACAGGGGCGCACCGGGGAGCTGTTTTTT
J gene: TRBJ2-2
V gene: TRBV5-1
clone size: .
D gene: TRBD1

CDR3 protein: CASRGPGTGPYNEQFF
CDR3 DNA: TGTGCCAGCAGGGGTCCCGGGACAGGGCCCTACAATGAGCAGTTCTTC
J gene: TRBJ2-1
V gene: TRBV27
clone size: .
D gene: TRBD1

CDR3 protein: CASSQDLTSTSAKNIQYF
CDR3 DNA: TGTGCCAGCAGCCAAGATTTGACTAGCACTTCAGCCAAAAACATTCAGTACTTC
J gene: TRBJ2-4
V gene: TRBV3-1/TRBV3-2
clone size: once
D gene: TRBD2

CDR3 protein: CASMREGSTDTQYF
CDR3 DNA: TGTGCCAGCATGAGGGAAGGGAGCACAGATACGCAGTATTTT
J gene: TRBJ2-3
V gene: TRBV2
clone size: .
D gene: .

CDR3 protein: CASSERQGGEQYF
CDR3 DNA: TGTGCCAGCAGTGAAAGGCAGGGTGGCGAGCAGTACTTC
J gene: TRBJ2-7
V gene: TRBV2
clone size: .
D gene: .